Following are 31 T cell receptor beta chains from one sample sequenced in a study of regulatory T cells in long-lasting Graves disease. The time point is: persistent/refractory GD, antithyroid drugs over 5 years with positive TRAb. The TCR library used RNA extracted from PBMCs. For TCR beta, libraries came from iRepertoire HTBI primers and Arm-PCR of CDR3 regions. TCRdb ran MiXCR on the multiplex PCR reads and lists one entry per CDR3 protein. The table lists roughly 450,000 distinct CDR3 sequences, less than 25% of them singletons. Source: peripheral blood mononuclear cells (PBMCs), taken when the disease was refractory, from a patient treated with antithyroid drugs. The receptors come from a female donor with Graves disease.

This clonotype was recorded at least ten times. This sequence joins TRBV7-2 and TRBJ1-6, with D unclear. Trimming left V 5 bases short and J 7 bases short, with 12 bases between. Germline loops: CDR1 SGHTA, CDR2 FQGNSA. The CDR3 has 14 amino acids. Here the CDR3 reads CASSLEVGNSPLHF. Written as DNA, the CDR3 is TGTGCCAGCAGCCTAGAGGTGGGAAATTCACCCCTCCACTTT.

Points on this clonotype: Relative to the germline gene, one junction end is altered; a read error may explain this. This chain connects TRBV12-3 or TRBV12-4 to TRBJ2-7; weak D call: TRBD2 (5 bases). The CDR3 has 12 amino acids. CDR3 coding DNA: TGTGCCAGCAGTTTAGGGGGAGACGAGCGGTACTTC. Its translation is CASSLGGDERYF.

With regard to this clonotype: Lacking the conserved final phenylalanine or tryptophan, this CDR3 likely reflects a read error. The rearrangement links TRBV28 to TRBJ2-5, with D possibly TRBD1 on 5 matching bases. Trimming shortened V by 5 bases and J by 3 bases, and 19 bases separated the two germline ends. The CDR3 contains 16 residues. Germline V gene data show CDR1 as MDHEN and CDR2 as SYDVKM. The CDR3 coding sequence is TGTGCCAGCAGTAACTCGGCAGGGCTTACCGAAGAGACCCAGTACCTC. Translating it yields CASSNSAGLTEETQYL.

This clonotype occurred many times. This chain joins TRBV6-5 and TRBJ2-5; TRBD2 matches 9 bases. J was trimmed by 7 bases and V by 4 bases; bases with no gene match: 16. Germline V gene sequence: CDR1 MNHEY, CDR2 SVGAGI. The CDR3 runs to 17 residues. In DNA, the CDR3 is TGTGCCAGCAGTTCGGTTACCGGGACTAGCTTAGGGTGGACCCAGTACTTC. Encoded protein: CASSSVTGTSLGWTQYF.

The rearrangement uses TRBV6-5 and TRBJ2-2; TRBD1 agrees at 9 bases. Germline loops: CDR1 MNHEY, CDR2 SVGAGI. The CDR3 totals 18 residues. After removal of 2 bases from V and 6 bases from J, the junction contained 13 bases not matched to a gene. This chain's CDR3 is CASSYGPVPRDRAGELFF. In nucleotides, the CDR3 is TGTGCCAGCAGTTACGGCCCTGTCCCTCGGGACAGGGCCGGGGAGCTGTTTTTT.

This clonotype has a count of ten or more. J is TRBJ1-1 and V is TRBV6-1; unclear D gene. This CDR3 has 16 amino acids. Trimming shortened V by 10 bases and J by 1 base, and 22 bases separated the two germline ends. CDR1 MNHNS and CDR2 SASEGT come from the germline V gene. In DNA form, the CDR3 reads TGTGCCACCCAGTCGGCAGGACGCACCCAGAACACTGAAGCTTTCTTT. It codes for CATQSAGRTQNTEAFF.

With respect to this clonotype: Given a much more abundant clone one base away, this may be a read error. The rearrangement links TRBV20-1 to TRBJ2-2; the D is unclear. The CDR3 has 13 amino acids. Germline V gene sequence: CDR1 DFQATT, CDR2 SNEGSKA (reference sequence). V lost 0 bases, J lost 9 bases, and 11 bases lay in between. CDR3 region: CSARDHETRELFF. CDR3 nucleotides: TGCAGTGCTAGAGATCATGAAACCAGGGAGCTGTTTTTT.

This clonotype was seen at least ten times. V usage is TRBV12-3 or TRBV12-4 and J usage is TRBJ2-5, with TRBD2 as a possible D gene (5 bases). V lost 7 bases and J 4 bases, leaving 10 bases between the germline ends. CDR3 length equals 12 residues. The CDR3, as DNA: TGTGCCAGCAAACGGGGTTCAGAGACCCAGTACTTC. The encoded protein is CASKRGSETQYF.

This clonotype was counted a few times. The rearrangement uses TRBV20-1 and TRBJ1-3; possibly TRBD1 for D (5 bases). CDR1 DFQATT and CDR2 SNEGSKA come from the germline V gene (reference sequence). The CDR3 runs to 16 residues. V lost 5 bases, J lost 4 bases, and 21 bases lay in between. The CDR3 DNA is TGCAGTGCTCAGGGAAGCGGGGGGGTGGGAGGAAACACCATATATTTT. Translated, it gives CSAQGSGGVGGNTIYF.

This clonotype came up many times. This chain connects TRBV7-2 to TRBJ1-4; no definite D call. The V end lost 5 bases, the J end lost 0 bases, and 7 bases lay between the germline ends. This CDR3 spans 14 amino acids. From germline, CDR1 is SGHTA and CDR2 FQGNSA. The CDR3 bases are TGTGCCAGCAGCCCTACGGCAACTAATGAAAAACTGTTTTTT. It yields the protein CASSPTATNEKLFF.

This clonotype was counted ten times or more. The rearrangement joins TRBV7-9 to TRBJ2-7, with D perhaps TRBD1 or TRBD2 (5 bases each). Between the trimmed V and J ends, which lost 1 base and 2 bases, there was a span of 6 bases. The CDR3 has 13 amino acids. Germline CDR1 SEHNR, CDR2 FQNEAQ (reference sequence). Here the CDR3 DNA reads TGTGCCAGCAGCTTAGGGGACCCCTACGAGCAGTACTTC. This encodes CASSLGDPYEQYF.

Many counts were recorded for this clonotype. The rearrangement links TRBV7-8 to TRBJ1-1; D gene uncertain. V lost 1 base to trimming and J lost 0 bases, with 15 bases between them. Germline CDR1 is SGHVS and CDR2 is FQNEAQ. This CDR3 comprises 17 residues. The CDR3 here is CASSLDLGISMNTEAFF. In nucleotides, the CDR3 is TGTGCCAGCAGCTTAGACTTGGGGATATCAATGAACACTGAAGCTTTCTTT. Together with reference TRBV7-8 and TRBJ1-1, the CDR3 gives the full variable domain: GAGVSQSPRYKVAKRGQDVALRCDPISGHVSLFWYQQALGQGPEFLTYFQNEAQLDKSGLPSDRFFAERPEGSVSTLKIQRTQQEDSAVYLCASSLDLGISMNTEAFFGQGTRLTVV.

There are many counts of this clonotype. The chain employs TRBV11-2 and TRBJ1-1; D perhaps matches TRBD1 (6 bases). CDR1 is SGHAT and CDR2 is FQNNGV in the germline V gene. V dropped 5 bases and J dropped 0 bases, with 10 bases sitting between them. CDR3 length: 14 amino acids. CDR3 nucleotide sequence: TGTGCCAGCAGCAGGGGGGCCATGAACACTGAAGCTTTCTTT. This encodes CASSRGAMNTEAFF.

The rearrangement links TRBV7-3 to TRBJ2-1; perhaps TRBD2 as D (5 bases). Trimming stripped 4 bases from V and 3 bases from J, with 13 bases between. This CDR3 has 15 amino acids. Germline-derived CDR1 and CDR2 are SGHTA and FQGTGA. The CDR3 loop is CASSSGPGIYNEQFF. CDR3 DNA: TGTGCCAGCAGCTCCGGGCCCGGGATCTACAATGAGCAGTTCTTC. The variable domain in full, with the rest retrieved from reference TRBV7-3 and TRBJ2-1, is GAGVSQTPSNKVTEKGKYVELRCDPISGHTALYWYRQSLGQGPEFLIYFQGTGAADDSGLPNDRFFAVRPEGSVSTLKIQRTERGDSAVYLCASSSGPGIYNEQFFGPGTRLTVL.

This clonotype appeared many times. The V call is TRBV5-1, the J call TRBJ1-1, with D unclear. The CDR3 spans 18 residues. Germline V gives CDR1 SGHRS, CDR2 YFSETQ. With 0 bases removed from V and 0 bases from J, the gap between germline ends came to 18 bases. The chain's CDR3 is CASSLVGGLKTMNTEAFF. The CDR3 DNA sequence: TGCGCCAGCAGCTTGGTCGGCGGACTGAAAACCATGAACACTGAAGCTTTCTTT.

This clonotype came up many times. The chain has TRBV14 and TRBJ2-7; tentatively, D is TRBD1 (6 bases). CDR1 and CDR2 from the germline V gene are SGHDN and FVKESK. Trimming stripped 1 base from V and 3 bases from J, with 16 bases between. The CDR3 is 16 amino acids. For the CDR3, the DNA is TGTGCCAGCAGCCAAGCCGGGCTACAGGGTATCTACGAGCAGTACTTC. Its protein is CASSQAGLQGIYEQYF.

This clonotype showed up many times. One end of the junction fails to match germline, which may point to a read error. V is TRBV10-1 and J is TRBJ1-2; no definite D call. The CDR3 totals 8 residues. Germline values: CDR1 WNHNN, CDR2 SYGVQD (reference sequence). This chain's CDR3 is CAREEDVF. CDR3 sequence (DNA): TGCGCCAGAGAAGAGGACGTCTTC.

This clonotype was seen many times. The J gene is TRBJ2-3, the V gene TRBV28; 8 positions agree with TRBD2. V trimming: 2 bases; J trimming: 0 bases; junction bases outside the gene matches: 7. The germline CDR1 and CDR2 sequences are MDHEN and SYDVKM. The CDR3 extends over 17 amino acids. DNA of the CDR3: TGTGCCAGCAGTTTACATTCAGCGGGAGAGAGCACAGATACGCAGTATTTT. This codes for CASSLHSAGESTDTQYF.

This clonotype was seen many times. The rearrangement joins TRBV7-9 to TRBJ1-2; TRBD1 matches at 7 bases. The CDR3 runs to 14 residues. After removal of 5 bases from V and 7 bases from J, the junction contained 10 bases not matched to a gene. The V gene's germline CDR1 is SEHNR and CDR2 FQNEAQ (reference sequence). Here the CDR3 reads CASSLDDRAFGYTF. CDR3 sequence (DNA): TGTGCCAGCAGCCTCGATGACAGGGCTTTTGGCTACACCTTC.

This clonotype was counted between two and nine times. V gene TRBV5-5 combines with J gene TRBJ2-4, with D unclear. The CDR3 extends over 16 amino acids. Germline CDR1 and CDR2: SGHKS and YYEKEE (reference sequence). V lost 2 bases and J 0 bases, leaving 12 bases between the germline ends. Here the CDR3 reads CASSLDHSLAKNIQYF. DNA of the CDR3: TGTGCCAGCAGCTTAGACCATTCACTAGCCAAAAACATTCAGTACTTC.

This clonotype was observed a handful of times. The rearrangement uses TRBV11-3 and TRBJ1-1, with D uncertain. Germline CDR1 SGHNT, CDR2 YENEEA. V was trimmed by 3 bases and J by 1 base, leaving 9 bases between them. This CDR3 region has 14 residues. In DNA form, the CDR3 reads TGTGCCAGCAGCTTCTTTAGGGAGAACACTGAAGCTTTCTTT. It translates to CASSFFRENTEAFF.

In its sample, this clonotype was seen a few times. The rearrangement joins TRBV6-5 to TRBJ2-6; TRBD1 matches at 7 bases. The junction had 10 bases not matched to a gene; V was cut back by 2 bases and J by 0 bases. CDR3 length: 19 amino acids. Germline V gives CDR1 MNHEY, CDR2 SVGAGI. Here the CDR3 DNA reads TGTGCCAGCAGTTACGACGACAGGGAGTTGAGCTCTGGGGCCAACGTCCTGACTTTC. Residues: CASSYDDRELSSGANVLTF.

The table lists this clonotype with many counts. The chain carries TRBV7-2 and TRBJ1-5; D is unclear. V lost 1 base and J lost 1, with 17 bases in between. Germline V lookup: CDR1 SGHTA, CDR2 FQGNSA. The CDR3 length is 18 residues. Written as DNA, the CDR3 is TGTGCCAGCAGCTTAGTAGGCTCCGTCGTATTGAGCAATCAGCCCCAGCATTTT. As protein: CASSLVGSVVLSNQPQHF.

Many counts were recorded for this clonotype. The V and J genes are TRBV28 and TRBJ1-1; D is perhaps TRBD1 (5 bases). The CDR3 extends over 15 amino acids. Per the germline V gene, CDR1 is MDHEN and CDR2 is SYDVKM. Trimming pared 6 bases from V and 1 base from J, leaving 15 bases between. The CDR3 reads CASSRDLRENTEAFF. For the CDR3, the DNA is TGTGCCAGCAGCCGAGACCTCAGGGAGAACACTGAAGCTTTCTTT.

J is TRBJ1-2 and V is TRBV7-3; 8 bases are a match to TRBD1. This CDR3 has 15 amino acids. The germline V gene has CDR1 SGHTA and CDR2 FQGTGA. V lost 2 bases to trimming and J lost 4 bases; unmatched junction nucleotides: 6. In DNA, the CDR3 is TGTGCCAGCAGCTTATCATCGACAGGGGTCTATGGCTACACCTTC. This translates into CASSLSSTGVYGYTF. Full variable domain (remainder filled in from reference TRBV7-3 and TRBJ1-2): GAGVSQTPSNKVTEKGKYVELRCDPISGHTALYWYRQSLGQGPEFLIYFQGTGAADDSGLPNDRFFAVRPEGSVSTLKIQRTERGDSAVYLCASSLSSTGVYGYTFGSGTRLTVV.

This clonotype was counted a single time. The chain couples TRBV7-2 to TRBJ2-1, with 7 nucleotides matching TRBD2. The junction had 9 bases not matched to a gene; V was cut back by 7 bases and J by 0 bases. Looked up from germline, CDR1 is SGHTA and CDR2 is FQGNSA. This CDR3 comprises 16 residues. CDR3 region: CASTLSGASSYNEQFF. The CDR3 DNA reads as TGTGCCAGCACCCTCAGCGGGGCCTCCTCCTACAATGAGCAGTTCTTC.

The CDR3 DNA reads TGTGCCAGCAGTTACCCTACGTCCCGCAACAGGGTTTTGCAGCCCCAGCATTTT. Amino acid sequence: CASSYPTSRNRVLQPQHF. J is TRBJ1-5 and V is TRBV6-2 or TRBV6-3; D is possibly TRBD1 (6 bases). The CDR3 sequence is 18 residues long. CDR1 and CDR2 (germline): MNHEY, SVGEGT. Trimming removed 2 bases from V and 7 bases from J, with 24 bases in between.

This sequence joins TRBV5-1 and TRBJ2-6; TRBD2 matches 8 bases. In germline, CDR1 is SGHRS, CDR2 YFSETQ. The CDR3 sequence is 18 residues long. V lost 5 bases to trimming and J lost 4 bases; unmatched junction nucleotides: 14. CDR3 in DNA: TGCGCCAGCAGAGTAGCGGGGCAGGGGAGCGCAGGGGCCAACGTCCTGACTTTC. Protein: CASRVAGQGSAGANVLTF. Complete variable domain (other parts from reference TRBV5-1 and TRBJ2-6): KAGVTQTPRYLIKTRGQQVTLSCSPISGHRSVSWYQQTPGQGLQFLFEYFSETQRNKGNFPGRFSGRQFSNSRSEMNVSTLELGDSALYLCASRVAGQGSAGANVLTFGAGSRLTVL.

Remarks on this clonotype: A much bigger clone sits one base away, suggesting this may be a read error. Without the conserved terminal phenylalanine or tryptophan, this CDR3 likely stems from a read error. The chain uses TRBV25-1 and TRBJ1-1, with a possible D match to TRBD1 (6 bases). CDR3 length: 14 residues. The V gene's germline CDR1 is MGHDK and CDR2 SYGVNS. V lost 6 bases and J lost 1, with 12 bases in between. The CDR3 nucleotides are TGTGCCAGCAGCCCCGGGACAAAGAACACTGAAGCTTTCTCT. Protein sequence: CASSPGTKNTEAFS.

The table lists this clonotype with a few counts. The rearrangement links TRBV6-5 to TRBJ1-2; tentatively, D is TRBD1 (5 bases). Trimming cost V 0 bases and J 4 bases, with 9 bases left between them. The CDR3 spans 14 residues. Germline loops: CDR1 MNHEY, CDR2 SVGAGI. The DNA for the CDR3 is TGTGCCAGCAGTTACTCACAGGCCCCCTATGGCTACACCTTC. Its protein product is CASSYSQAPYGYTF.

The chain has TRBV20-1 and TRBJ1-3; unclear D gene. The ends were cut back, 0 bases at V and 2 bases at J, with 8 bases in the middle. CDR1 and CDR2 from the germline V gene are DFQATT and SNEGSKA (reference sequence). This CDR3 spans 14 amino acids. CDR3 region: CSARDYGAGNTIYF. Written as DNA, the CDR3 is TGCAGTGCTAGAGACTATGGGGCTGGAAACACCATATATTTT.